Given below is one T cell receptor beta chain in context. This entry belongs to a study of blood T cell repertoires in COVID-19. Study overall: Sample material is recorded as cDNA or gDNA derived from T cells, B-cell-depleted T cells, or PBMCs.

After removal of 1 base from V and 7 bases from J, the junction contained 6 bases not matched to a gene. CDR1 and CDR2 (germline): MGHRA, YSYEKL. CDR3 length: 15 amino acids. In the authors' workflow: From reference gene primer amplification, estimates of nucleated cell counts were derived. The data were produced by immunoSEQ multiplex PCR, yet TCRdb's version contains in-frame clones alone and is incomplete. Clone size and V and J calls were adopted from that table, with D and trimming inferred from the DNA. The table lists hundreds of thousands of clones, over 75% of them singletons. The chain is built from TRBV4-1 and TRBJ2-1; 8 bases are shared with TRBD2. Specimen: peripheral blood. This receptor was obtained from a human donor in a cohort sampled during active COVID-19. For the CDR3, the DNA is TGCGCCAGCAGCCAAGCCAGCGGGAGTAATAATGAGCAGTTCTTC. Amino acid sequence: CASSQASGSNNEQFF.